The sequence of this T cell receptor (beta chain) was determined in a study of T cells in Graves' hyperthyroidism and ophthalmopathy. Across the study: The authors collected peripheral blood at initial diagnosis, before any treatment. Study results and limitations: Progression to ophthalmopathy was predicted a median of roughly 6.6 months early. Most expanded thyroid clonotypes above 0.001 also appeared in blood.

V shed 10 bases and J shed 8 bases, with 18 bases lying between them. The V gene's germline CDR1 is MNHNS and CDR2 SASEGT. The CDR3 loop spans 14 amino acids. PBMCs came from more than 8.5 ml fresh peripheral blood. On this clonotype: Its antigen remains unidentified.

The investigators amplified TCR beta CDR3 regions from RNA transcripts. First-round RT-PCR targeting the TCR CDR3 was performed with the HTBI primer set. TCRdb called the multiplex PCR reads again in MiXCR, with one record for every CDR3 protein. The sample holds roughly 640,000 distinct CDR3 sequences; approximately 15% are singletons and the top ten take around 3.5%. The chain recombines TRBV6-1 with TRBJ1-6; D is ambiguous. The source material was blood. The sequence was collected from a woman between 40 and 50 years old with Graves' ophthalmopathy. CDR3 protein: CATASGSADSPLHF. As DNA, the CDR3 is TGTGCCACCGCCTCTGGGTCAGCAGATTCACCCCTCCACTTT.